This TCR beta chain was captured in a study of cytomegalovirus exposure and HLA in healthy donors. The study's findings and limits: Roughly uniform depth of sequencing across donors was assumed in presence/absence analyses.

As for this clone: Its specificity is not known.

PCR used 60 Vbeta primers and 13 Jbeta primers. How the authors handled the data: An analysis performed later counted about 80 million unique TCR beta chains (roughly 11 million of them shared). Data came from immunoSEQ multiplex PCR; TCRdb stores just in-frame clones and leaves some out. D and trimming come from the DNA, and the V and J calls and clone size come from that table. Of 120,000 or so clones listed, over 70% are singletons. J lost 7 bases, V lost 2 bases, and 14 bases had no gene match. CDR3 length: 17 amino acids. CDR1 is WSHSY, CDR2 SAAADI, per germline. The V and J genes are TRBV10-2 and TRBJ2-1, with 7 bases that match TRBD2. This clonotype was obtained from a woman aged 50 to 60 in good health and CMV-seropositive. The sample comprised PBMCs. The CDR3: CASSEQWRGSLGNEQFF. CDR3 coding DNA: TGCGCCAGCAGTGAGCAATGGCGGGGGTCCTTAGGGAATGAGCAGTTCTTC.